Presented here are 21 T cell receptor beta chains from one specimen sequenced in a study of memory CD4+ T cells and cytomegalovirus serostatus (dated by TCRdb to the late 2010s). Library preparation employed the immunoSEQ multiplex PCR assay. What TCRdb holds here is the immuneACCESS table cut down to in-frame rearrangements. Part of the clones is not present; checked against another copy, under half of the missing clones reflect an unresolved V gene, and the others are unexplained. In all, the sample holds around 53,000 clones, and about 80% of those were seen once. Jointly, the top ten make up about 1.4% of the sample. A FACSAria II was used to sort memory CD4+ T cells, defined as single viable CD3+CD4+CD8-CD45RO+ cells. The source material was memory CD4+ T cells from blood. All receptors derive from an adult in good health and CMV-seropositive.

V is TRBV4-2 and J is TRBJ2-5; 15 nucleotides line up with TRBD2. The ends lost 3 bases at V and 4 bases at J; junction bases unmatched: 12. CDR3 length: 19 residues. Per germline, CDR1 LGHNA and CDR2 YNFKEQ. CDR3 nucleotide sequence: TGTGCCAGCAGCCAGTACTCCGGGACTAGCGGGGGGATCTTAGAGACCCAGTACTTC. It yields the protein CASSQYSGTSGGILETQYF.

The chain is built from TRBV7-9 and TRBJ2-7; D not certain. Trimming stripped 3 bases from V and 6 bases from J, with 9 bases between. The CDR3 has 12 residues. Germline values: CDR1 SEHNR, CDR2 FQNEAQ (reference sequence). The DNA for the CDR3 is TGTGCCAGCAGCTTCCAGACTGGCGAGCAGTACTTC. Protein product: CASSFQTGEQYF.

The chain recombines TRBV7-9 with TRBJ1-3; weak D call: TRBD1 (5 bases). The CDR3 consists of 14 residues. Trimming removed 2 bases at V and 3 bases at J, with 8 bases between. Germline lookup yields CDR1 SEHNR and CDR2 FQNEAQ (reference sequence). CDR3 protein: CASSLQGGGNTIYF. DNA for the CDR3: TGTGCCAGCAGCTTACAGGGTGGTGGAAACACCATATATTTT.

The chain couples TRBV10-3 to TRBJ1-1; D gene ambiguous. Looked up from germline, CDR1 is ENHRY and CDR2 is SYGVKD. This CDR3 comprises 15 residues. V dropped 4 bases and J dropped 3 bases, with 15 bases sitting between them. CDR3 sequence: CAISGRQVADTEAFF. The CDR3 nucleotides read TGTGCCATCAGTGGAAGGCAGGTGGCGGACACTGAAGCTTTCTTT.

The chain links TRBV5-6 to TRBJ1-2, with 9 bases matching TRBD1. Trimming took 3 bases from V and 4 from J; bases not matched to a gene: 4. This CDR3 comprises 14 residues. Per the germline V gene, CDR1 is SGHDT and CDR2 is YYEEEE. The CDR3 DNA is TGTGCCAGCAGCTCCCGGGACAGGGCCTATGGCTACACCTTC. Translated: CASSSRDRAYGYTF.

Points on this clone: Other nucleotide sequences in the sample specify the same CDR3. J is TRBJ1-1 and V is TRBV18; D possibly corresponds to TRBD1 (6 bases). The CDR3 spans 13 residues. Germline V lookup: CDR1 KGHSH, CDR2 LQKENI. Trimming stripped 6 bases from V and 0 bases from J, with 8 bases between. As DNA, the CDR3 is TGTGCCAGCTCGACAGGCTTGAACACTGAAGCTTTCTTT. Encoded protein: CASSTGLNTEAFF.

V is TRBV15 and J is TRBJ2-6; the D is unclear. V was pared by 3 bases and J by 0 bases, with 3 bases between. Germline V lookup: CDR1 LNHNV, CDR2 YYDKDF (reference sequence). CDR3 length: 14 residues. The DNA of the CDR3 is TGTGCCACCAGCAGCTTCTCTGGGGCCAACGTCCTGACTTTC. Encoded protein: CATSSFSGANVLTF. The variable domain in full, completed from reference TRBV15 and TRBJ2-6, reads DAMVIQNPRYQVTQFGKPVTLSCSQTLNHNVMYWYQQKSSQAPKLLFHYYDKDFNNEADTPDNFQSRRPNTSFCFLDIRSPGLGDTAMYLCATSSFSGANVLTFGAGSRLTVL.

V and J are TRBV7-2 and TRBJ1-5; D not certain. The V end was cut by 5 bases, the J end by 11 bases, with 25 bases between. The CDR3 contains 16 residues. Germline lookup yields CDR1 SGHTA and CDR2 FQGNSA. The CDR3 region is CASSPRGTQGPGSQHF. The CDR3 region has the DNA TGTGCCAGCAGCCCTAGAGGAACACAAGGGCCTGGGTCCCAGCATTTT.

By sample share, this clone is medium-sized. J is TRBJ1-6 and V is TRBV5-1, with D perhaps TRBD1 (6 bases). The V end was cut by 2 bases, the J end by 8 bases, with 14 bases between. The CDR3 is 15 residues long. Germline assignment: CDR1 SGHRS and CDR2 YFSETQ. CDR3 sequence reads: CASSFGGQGDSPLHF. In nucleotides, the CDR3 is TGCGCCAGCAGCTTTGGGGGGCAGGGCGATTCACCCCTCCACTTT.

The CDR3 DNA follows: TGTGCCAGCAGCCTGGGGGCCTCCCAGTCCCGAGAGCAGTACTTC. Translating it yields CASSLGASQSREQYF. J is TRBJ2-7 and V is TRBV7-6; a possible D gene is TRBD1 (6 bases). This CDR3 is built from 15 residues. The V gene's germline CDR1 is SGHVS and CDR2 FNYEAQ. Trimming took off 5 bases at V and 7 bases at J, with 21 bases between the two ends.

The J gene is TRBJ1-1, the V gene TRBV10-3, with D tentatively TRBD1 (5 bases). The V and J ends lost 4 bases and 0 bases respectively, with 9 bases between them. The CDR3 covers 14 residues. The germline CDR1 and CDR2 sequences are ENHRY and SYGVKD. For the CDR3, the DNA is TGTGCCATCAGTGCTCAGGGTCTGAACACTGAAGCTTTCTTT. Encoded protein: CAISAQGLNTEAFF.

This clone was seen just once. The chain is built from TRBV6-6 and TRBJ2-6; no firm D call. The germline V and J ends were trimmed by 0 bases and 0 bases, with 3 bases remaining between them. The CDR3 length is 15 residues. Germline V gives CDR1 MNHNY, CDR2 SVGAGI (reference sequence). The CDR3 loop reads CASSYSTSGANVLTF. CDR3 DNA sequence: TGTGCCAGCAGTTACTCTACCTCTGGGGCCAACGTCCTGACTTTC.

The chain is built from TRBV5-1 and TRBJ2-7; unclear D gene. CDR3 length: 13 amino acids. Trimming shortened V by 7 bases and J by 6 bases, and 17 bases separated the two germline ends. Germline values: CDR1 SGHRS, CDR2 YFSETQ. In DNA form, the CDR3 reads TGCGCCAGCTCCACCCAGCCAGATGGCGAGCAGTACTTC. Its translation is CASSTQPDGEQYF.

The gene calls are TRBV13 and TRBJ2-1, with 12 bases identical to TRBD2. This CDR3 has 18 residues. CDR1 and CDR2 from the germline V gene are PRHDT and FYEKMQ (reference sequence). V lost 2 bases to trimming and J lost 2 bases; unmatched junction nucleotides: 7. CDR3 nucleotide sequence: TGTGCCAGCAGCTTATCCGCCAGGACTAGCGGGACCTACAATGAGCAGTTCTTC. This translates into CASSLSARTSGTYNEQFF.

CDR3 sequence: CASSLDRGNSYNEQFF. The CDR3 DNA reads as TGTGCCAGCAGCTTAGACAGGGGGAATTCCTACAATGAGCAGTTCTTC. This chain uses TRBV7-2 with TRBJ2-1, with 8 bases matching TRBD1. V shed 1 base, J shed 1 base, and the junction held 3 bases outside the gene matches. The CDR3 length is 16 residues. Germline values: CDR1 SGHTA, CDR2 FQGNSA.

Comments on this clone: A junction end diverges from the germline sequence, so it may reflect a read error. This chain connects TRBV6-1 to TRBJ1-4, with D perhaps matching TRBD1 (6 bases). Germline loops: CDR1 MNHNS, CDR2 SASEGT. This CDR3 contains 11 residues. Written as DNA, the CDR3 is TGTGCCAGCAAGTCCCAGGGGTCTTCCTATTTT. Translating gives CASKSQGSSYF.

Here the CDR3 DNA reads TGTGCCACCAGCAGCCCAGGACAGGGCTTCACAGATACGCAGTATTTT. Translated: CATSSPGQGFTDTQYF. The J gene is TRBJ2-3, the V gene TRBV15; 8 bases are shared with TRBD1. J lost 2 bases, V lost 3 bases, and 7 bases had no gene match. This CDR3 is built from 16 residues. The V gene's germline CDR1 is LNHNV and CDR2 YYDKDF (reference sequence).

The CDR3 sequence: CANQGSGSNQPQHF. CDR3 DNA: TGTGCCAACCAGGGGTCGGGTAGCAATCAGCCCCAGCATTTT. The J gene is TRBJ1-5, the V gene TRBV28; D may be TRBD1 (6 bases). Germline V gene sequence: CDR1 MDHEN, CDR2 SYDVKM. This CDR3 is built from 14 residues. V gave up 10 bases and J gave up 0 bases, with 13 bases separating them.

V and J are TRBV19 and TRBJ2-2, with D hard to call. This CDR3 is built from 13 residues. With 3 bases removed from V and 2 bases from J, the gap between germline ends came to 4 bases. Germline CDR1 and CDR2: LNHDA and SQIVND (reference sequence). The CDR3 DNA follows: TGTGCCAGTAGTATGGGCAACACCGGGGAGCTGTTTTTT. It specifies CASSMGNTGELFF.

The genes are TRBV19 and TRBJ2-3; D ambiguous. The CDR3 length is 14 residues. V gave up 5 bases and J gave up 2 bases, with 11 bases separating them. CDR1 is LNHDA, CDR2 SQIVND, per germline (reference sequence). CDR3 sequence: CASSSGLHTDTQYF. CDR3 nucleotide sequence: TGTGCCAGTAGTTCCGGATTACACACAGATACGCAGTATTTT.

The chain uses TRBV9 and TRBJ2-3; tentative D call: TRBD2 (7 bases). Trimming took off 3 bases at V and 1 base at J, with 12 bases between the two ends. There are 15 residues in the CDR3. Germline values: CDR1 SGDLS, CDR2 YYNGEE. CDR3 bases: TGTGCCAGCAGCGCCGGCGGGGGCCGCACAGATACGCAGTATTTT. Protein sequence: CASSAGGGRTDTQYF. The full variable domain, rest sourced from reference TRBV9 and TRBJ2-3, is DSGVTQTPKHLITATGQRVTLRCSPRSGDLSVYWYQQSLDQGLQFLIQYYNGEERAKGNILERFSAQQFPDLHSELNLSSLELGDSALYFCASSAGGGRTDTQYFGPGTRLTVL.